This T cell receptor beta chain originates from a study of blood T cells in healthy people across ages. Study-wide findings and caveats: Naive CD4+ cell counts and diversity both ran higher in long-lived than in aged donors.

PBMCs numbering at least 7 million were isolated per sample. Remarks on this clonotype: The antigen remains undetermined.

Germline assignment: CDR1 LGHNA and CDR2 YNFKEQ. The V end lost 0 bases, the J end lost 11 bases, and 16 bases lay between the germline ends. This CDR3 is 14 amino acids long. Using a J-beta primer mix together with a sample-barcoded 5' primer, a second PCR was run for roughly 7 to 12 cycles. From the 5' RACE reads, TCRdb called clonotypes with MiXCR, one entry per CDR3 protein. Among around 1,000,000 distinct CDR3 sequences listed, more than 30% were seen once. The clonotype comes from a man aged 18 to 30 in good health. Sequencing was performed on blood. This chain uses TRBV4-2 with TRBJ2-5; D perhaps matches TRBD2 (6 bases). This CDR3 reads CASSQDPGPREQYF. CDR3 DNA sequence: TGTGCCAGCAGCCAAGATCCGGGCCCCCGGGAGCAGTACTTC.